What follows are 21 T cell receptor beta chains derived from one specimen sequenced in a study of OX40 agonist ivuxolimab in advanced cancers. Profiled with immunoSEQ multiplex PCR; TCRdb holds only in-frame clones, not every one. The data contain tens of thousands of clones, 94% of them singletons. Sequencing used CD4+ or CD8+ T cells sorted from blood, obtained in a trial of the OX40 agonist ivuxolimab. The receptors originated from an adult with an advanced solid tumor such as melanoma, head and neck, liver or kidney cancer.

This sequence joins TRBV11-3 and TRBJ2-5; a possible D gene is TRBD1 (6 bases). Trimming took off 5 bases at V and 5 bases at J, with 12 bases between the two ends. This CDR3 comprises 13 residues. Germline lookup yields CDR1 SGHNT and CDR2 YENEEA. The CDR3 protein is CASSLWTDETQYF. CDR3 bases: TGTGCCAGCAGCCTCTGGACAGATGAGACCCAGTACTTC.

This clone was detected once. The chain uses TRBV5-1 and TRBJ1-4, with D possibly being TRBD1 (6 bases). The V end was cut by 0 bases, the J end by 0 bases, with 6 bases between. CDR3 size: 15 residues. CDR1 is SGHRS and CDR2 is YFSETQ in the germline V gene. The CDR3 DNA sequence: TGCGCCAGCAGCTTGGGGGACACAACTAATGAAAAACTGTTTTTT. As protein: CASSLGDTTNEKLFF.

This rearrangement joins TRBV28 to TRBJ2-1; D is unclear. This CDR3 has 13 amino acids. The germline V gene has CDR1 MDHEN and CDR2 SYDVKM. Trimming cost V 5 bases and J 3 bases, with 8 bases left between them. The CDR3 sequence is CASSLSSYNEQFF. In nucleotides, the CDR3 is TGTGCCAGCAGTCTCTCGAGCTACAATGAGCAGTTCTTC.

In this sample, this clone turned up once. The chain links TRBV30 to TRBJ2-2; D is unresolved. This CDR3 contains 13 residues. Germline V CDR1 and CDR2: GTSNPN, SVGIG (reference sequence). With 1 base removed from V and 4 bases from J, the gap between germline ends came to 7 bases. The CDR3 region is CAWSAPGTGELFF. CDR3 DNA sequence: TGTGCCTGGAGTGCCCCGGGCACCGGGGAGCTGTTTTTT.

The gene calls are TRBV6-5 and TRBJ2-1; D is uncertain. With 3 bases removed from V and 5 bases from J, the gap between germline ends came to 8 bases. This CDR3 region has 13 residues. Germline V gene sequence: CDR1 MNHEY, CDR2 SVGAGI. The CDR3 region is CASSYGPNNEQFF. The CDR3 DNA reads as TGTGCCAGCAGTTATGGGCCGAACAATGAGCAGTTCTTC.

J is TRBJ2-5 and V is TRBV5-1; 9 nucleotides align to TRBD1. Germline assignment: CDR1 SGHRS and CDR2 YFSETQ. CDR3 size: 14 residues. Trimming cost V 4 bases and J 3 bases; bases outside gene matches: 4. CDR3 amino acids: CASSERTGEETQYF. The CDR3 coding sequence is TGCGCCAGCAGCGAGCGGACAGGGGAAGAGACCCAGTACTTC. Looking up the rest from reference TRBV5-1 and TRBJ2-5 gives the full variable domain: KAGVTQTPRYLIKTRGQQVTLSCSPISGHRSVSWYQQTPGQGLQFLFEYFSETQRNKGNFPGRFSGRQFSNSRSEMNVSTLELGDSALYLCASSERTGEETQYFGPGTRLLVL.

The J gene is TRBJ2-3, the V gene TRBV11-2, with 9 bases fitting TRBD2. V lost 1 base, J lost 0 bases, and 5 bases stayed unmatched. CDR3 length: 17 amino acids. The germline V gene encodes CDR1 SGHAT and CDR2 FQNNGV. This CDR3 is CASSLADAGGSTDTQYF. CDR3 nucleotide sequence: TGTGCCAGCAGCTTAGCTGACGCGGGAGGGAGCACAGATACGCAGTATTTT.

This chain uses TRBV6-1 with TRBJ2-5; D uncertain. Germline V gene lookup returns CDR1 MNHNS and CDR2 SASEGT. V lost 4 bases and J 2 bases, leaving 11 bases between the germline ends. The CDR3 sequence is 14 residues long. The CDR3 DNA reads as TGTGCCAGCAGTGGAACCGGGTTACAAGAGACCCAGTACTTC. It translates to CASSGTGLQETQYF.

The chain is built from TRBV7-6 and TRBJ2-7, with D perhaps TRBD1 (6 bases). The CDR3 is 14 residues long. Germline-derived CDR1 and CDR2 are SGHVS and FNYEAQ. V was cut by 5 bases and J by 9 bases, with 20 bases left in between. The CDR3 sequence is CASSDPDRNTPQYF. DNA of the CDR3: TGTGCCAGCAGCGACCCCGACAGGAATACCCCGCAGTACTTC.

The rearrangement links TRBV9 to TRBJ2-2; 10 bases line up with TRBD1. The CDR3 is 16 amino acids. CDR1 and CDR2 from the germline V gene are SGDLS and YYNGEE. V shed 3 bases, J shed 6 bases, and the junction held 8 bases outside the gene matches. The chain's CDR3 is CASSAPGQGFPGELFF. CDR3 nucleotide sequence: TGTGCCAGCAGCGCCCCGGGACAGGGGTTCCCCGGGGAGCTGTTTTTT.

The V call is TRBV13, the J call TRBJ1-1, with TRBD1 as a possible D gene (5 bases). CDR1 is PRHDT, CDR2 FYEKMQ, per germline (reference sequence). Deletions cut 5 bases from V and 8 bases from J, with 9 bases between. CDR3 size: 11 residues. CDR3 loop: CASSLGAEAFF. The CDR3 bases are TGTGCCAGCAGCCTCGGGGCAGAAGCTTTCTTT.

This sequence joins TRBV5-1 and TRBJ2-5; D may be TRBD1 or TRBD2 (5 bases each). The germline V and J ends were trimmed by 2 bases and 5 bases, with 13 bases remaining between them. Germline V gene sequence: CDR1 SGHRS, CDR2 YFSETQ. The CDR3 consists of 14 residues. The CDR3 nucleotides read TGCGCCAGCAGCTTCCGACAGTGGGGGGAGACCCAGTACTTC. Its protein product is CASSFRQWGETQYF.

This rearrangement joins TRBV7-9 to TRBJ1-1, with D uncertain. The CDR3 has 14 residues. V lost 1 base, J lost 1 base, and 7 bases lay in between. The germline V gene encodes CDR1 SEHNR and CDR2 FQNEAQ (reference sequence). CDR3 sequence reads: CASSLVNTNTEAFF. DNA for the CDR3: TGTGCCAGCAGCTTAGTCAATACGAACACTGAAGCTTTCTTT.

The chain is built from TRBV27 and TRBJ1-5; 10 bases are a match to TRBD1. The CDR3 covers 14 residues. Looked up from germline, CDR1 is MNHEY and CDR2 is SMNVEV (reference sequence). V lost 5 bases and J lost 4; bases outside the gene matches: 2. The CDR3 is CASSAGQGNQPQHF. CDR3 DNA sequence: TGTGCCAGCAGTGCGGGACAGGGGAATCAGCCCCAGCATTTT.

This clone appeared once. The gene calls are TRBV7-3 and TRBJ2-1; maybe TRBD1 (6 bases). This CDR3 has 14 amino acids. The germline V and J ends were trimmed by 2 bases and 10 bases, with 15 bases remaining between them. Germline V gene data show CDR1 as SGHTA and CDR2 as FQGTGA. The CDR3 sequence is CASSLSGESEEQFF. In DNA, the CDR3 is TGTGCCAGCAGCTTATCAGGGGAGTCGGAAGAGCAGTTCTTC.

The chain uses TRBV5-6 and TRBJ2-3; TRBD2 is a possible D gene (6 bases). The germline V gene encodes CDR1 SGHDT and CDR2 YYEEEE. Trimming left V 2 bases short and J 2 bases short, with 12 bases between. The CDR3 loop spans 15 amino acids. The CDR3 DNA follows: TGTGCCAGCAGCTTCGCCAGGCGGGACACAGATACGCAGTATTTT. It translates to CASSFARRDTDTQYF.

This chain uses TRBV25-1 with TRBJ2-3; no reliable D call. With 6 bases removed from V and 2 bases from J, the gap between germline ends came to 24 bases. The germline V gene has CDR1 MGHDK and CDR2 SYGVNS. The CDR3 contains 18 residues. Here the CDR3 reads CASSSRPLDDPNTDTQYF. DNA of the CDR3: TGTGCCAGCAGCAGCCGGCCCCTTGATGACCCCAACACAGATACGCAGTATTTT. Drawing the rest from reference TRBV25-1 and TRBJ2-3, the complete variable domain is EADIYQTPRYLVIGTGKKITLECSQTMGHDKMYWYQQDPGMELHLIHYSYGVNSTEKGDLSSESTVSRIRTEHFPLTLESARPSHTSQYLCASSSRPLDDPNTDTQYFGPGTRLTVL.

The gene calls are TRBV25-1 and TRBJ2-5; 11 bases agree with TRBD2. With V trimmed by 2 bases and J by 3 bases, 8 bases remained unmatched. Germline CDR1 reads MGHDK; CDR2 reads SYGVNS. The CDR3 consists of 17 residues. This chain's CDR3 is CASSEGEGLAAKETQYF. CDR3 bases: TGTGCCAGCAGTGAAGGGGAGGGACTAGCGGCCAAAGAGACCCAGTACTTC.

The gene calls are TRBV11-3 and TRBJ2-2, with 8 bases that match TRBD2. CDR1 SGHNT and CDR2 YENEEA come from the germline V gene. CDR3 size: 16 residues. The J segment lost 6 bases and the V segment lost 5 bases, leaving 11 bases of the junction unmatched. This CDR3 reads CASSTSSGLVAGELFF. The CDR3 nucleotides are TGTGCCAGCAGCACTAGTTCGGGACTAGTGGCCGGGGAGCTGTTTTTT.

The chain has TRBV6-6 and TRBJ2-7; 12 nucleotides agree with TRBD2. CDR1 and CDR2 (germline): MNHNY, SVGAGI (reference sequence). The length of the CDR3 is 14 residues. V lost 6 bases, J lost 0 bases, and 0 bases stayed unmatched. CDR3 in DNA: TGTGCCAGCAGGACTAGCGGGGGCTCCTACGAGCAGTACTTC. The encoded protein is CASRTSGGSYEQYF.

This clone has a handful of counts. The chain combines TRBV7-9 with TRBJ2-2; perhaps TRBD2 as D (6 bases). Germline V gene lookup returns CDR1 SEHNR and CDR2 FQNEAQ (reference sequence). The CDR3 is 14 amino acids. The V gene lost 6 bases and the J gene lost 4 bases, with 12 bases spanning the gap. CDR3 sequence reads: CASRPGLTTGELFF. The CDR3 DNA reads as TGTGCCAGCAGGCCGGGACTCACCACCGGGGAGCTGTTTTTT.